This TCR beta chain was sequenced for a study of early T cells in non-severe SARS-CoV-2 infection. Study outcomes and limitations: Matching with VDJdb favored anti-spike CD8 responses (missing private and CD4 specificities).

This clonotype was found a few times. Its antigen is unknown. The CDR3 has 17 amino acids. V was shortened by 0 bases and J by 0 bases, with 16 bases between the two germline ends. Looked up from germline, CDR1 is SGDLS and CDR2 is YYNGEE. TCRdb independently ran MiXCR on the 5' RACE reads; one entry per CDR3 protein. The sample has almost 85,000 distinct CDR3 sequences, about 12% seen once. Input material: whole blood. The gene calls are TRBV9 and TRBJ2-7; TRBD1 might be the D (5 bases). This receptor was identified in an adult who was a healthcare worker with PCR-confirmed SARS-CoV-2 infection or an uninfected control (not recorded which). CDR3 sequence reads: CASSVGTLGAHSYEQYF. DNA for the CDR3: TGTGCCAGCAGCGTAGGGACCTTAGGGGCGCACTCCTACGAGCAGTACTTC.